These 6 T cell receptor beta chains came from one sample sequenced in a study of lymphopenia after photon versus proton radiotherapy. Data came from immunoSEQ multiplex PCR; TCRdb stores just in-frame clones and leaves some out. The sample has 55,000 to 85,000 clones, 85% to 95% seen once. Sequences were derived from peripheral blood, sampled from a patient treated with photon-based radiotherapy. All receptors derive from a woman aged 40 to 49 with cholangiocarcinoma.

The rearrangement uses TRBV28 and TRBJ2-7; D is unresolved. V lost 7 bases, J lost 0 bases, and 7 bases lay in between. Germline CDR1 and CDR2: MDHEN and SYDVKM. The CDR3 is made up of 12 amino acids. The CDR3 here is CASNSHSYEQYF. The DNA for the CDR3 is TGTGCCAGCAACTCCCACTCCTACGAGCAGTACTTC.

This clone was recorded once. The gene calls are TRBV6-5 and TRBJ2-1, with TRBD2 identical over 8 bases. After removal of 0 bases from V and 0 bases from J, the junction contained 1 base not matched to a gene. This CDR3 is 16 amino acids long. Germline V lookup: CDR1 MNHEY, CDR2 SVGAGI. The CDR3 protein is CASSYSSGSSYNEQFF. The CDR3 region has the DNA TGTGCCAGCAGTTACTCAAGCGGGAGCTCCTACAATGAGCAGTTCTTC.

The CDR3 DNA reads TGCGCCAGCAGCGCCCAGGGGGCAATCGGCACAGATACGCAGTATTTT. Its protein product is CASSAQGAIGTDTQYF. The genes are TRBV5-1 and TRBJ2-3; TRBD1 matches 8 bases. The CDR3 sequence is 16 residues long. CDR1 is SGHRS, CDR2 YFSETQ, per germline. After removal of 4 bases from V and 1 base from J, the junction contained 8 bases not matched to a gene.

This clone was picked up one time. The chain joins TRBV7-3 to TRBJ2-3, with D unresolved. Trimming stripped 5 bases from V and 6 bases from J, with 12 bases between. This CDR3 is 13 amino acids long. Germline CDR1 reads SGHTA; CDR2 reads FQGTGA. The DNA of the CDR3 is TGTGCCAGCAGCGGACCCTCGTCGGATACGCAGTATTTT. This encodes CASSGPSSDTQYF.

This rearrangement joins TRBV10-3 to TRBJ2-5; D could derive from TRBD1 or TRBD2 (6 bases each). The CDR3 covers 13 residues. V lost 8 bases, J lost 2 bases, and 12 bases lay in between. CDR1 is ENHRY, CDR2 SYGVKD, per germline. CDR3 sequence reads: CAIGGTRQETQYF. The CDR3 DNA is TGTGCCATCGGGGGGACACGTCAAGAGACCCAGTACTTC.

The V gene is TRBV7-2, the J gene TRBJ1-5; D remains ambiguous. V gave up 2 bases and J gave up 4 bases, with 9 bases separating them. This CDR3 contains 14 residues. The germline V gene has CDR1 SGHTA and CDR2 FQGNSA. The CDR3 sequence: CASSLSGGNQPQHF. In nucleotides, the CDR3 is TGTGCCAGCAGCTTATCCGGAGGTAATCAGCCCCAGCATTTT.